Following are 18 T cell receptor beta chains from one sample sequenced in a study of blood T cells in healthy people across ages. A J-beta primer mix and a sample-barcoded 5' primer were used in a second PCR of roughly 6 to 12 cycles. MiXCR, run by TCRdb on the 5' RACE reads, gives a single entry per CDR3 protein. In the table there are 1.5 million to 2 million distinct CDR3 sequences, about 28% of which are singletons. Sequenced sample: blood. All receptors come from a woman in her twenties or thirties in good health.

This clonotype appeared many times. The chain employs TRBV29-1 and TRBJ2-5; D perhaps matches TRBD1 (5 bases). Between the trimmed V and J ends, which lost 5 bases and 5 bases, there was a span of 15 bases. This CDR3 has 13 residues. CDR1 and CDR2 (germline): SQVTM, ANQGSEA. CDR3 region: CSVSGFKGETQYF. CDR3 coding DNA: TGCAGCGTTTCCGGCTTCAAGGGGGAGACCCAGTACTTC.

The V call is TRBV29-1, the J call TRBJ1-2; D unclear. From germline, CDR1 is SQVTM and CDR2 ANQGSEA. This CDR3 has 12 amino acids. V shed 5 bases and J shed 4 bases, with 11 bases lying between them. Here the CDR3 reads CSVSGLVYGYTF. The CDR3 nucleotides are TGCAGCGTTTCGGGTCTTGTCTATGGCTACACCTTC.

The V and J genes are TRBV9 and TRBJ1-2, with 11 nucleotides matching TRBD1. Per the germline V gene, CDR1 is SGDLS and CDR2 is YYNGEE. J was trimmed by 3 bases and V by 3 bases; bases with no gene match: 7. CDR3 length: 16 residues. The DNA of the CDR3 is TGTGCCAGCAGCGAAACCGGACAGGGGGCGGACTATGGCTACACCTTC. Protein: CASSETGQGADYGYTF.

Written as DNA, the CDR3 is TGCGCCAGCAGCGGCGGGATTAACAGCGGGTATAATTCACCCCTCCACTTT. Translating it yields CASSGGINSGYNSPLHF. The chain couples TRBV5-1 to TRBJ1-6; D is ambiguous. The CDR3 length is 17 residues. V lost 4 bases and J lost 4, with 18 bases in between. Looked up from germline, CDR1 is SGHRS and CDR2 is YFSETQ.

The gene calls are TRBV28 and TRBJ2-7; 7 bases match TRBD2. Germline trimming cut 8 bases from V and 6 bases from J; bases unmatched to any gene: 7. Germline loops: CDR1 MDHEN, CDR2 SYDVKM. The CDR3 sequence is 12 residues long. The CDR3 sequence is CASSTGLLEQYF. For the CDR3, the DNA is TGTGCCAGCTCCACGGGACTACTCGAGCAGTACTTC.

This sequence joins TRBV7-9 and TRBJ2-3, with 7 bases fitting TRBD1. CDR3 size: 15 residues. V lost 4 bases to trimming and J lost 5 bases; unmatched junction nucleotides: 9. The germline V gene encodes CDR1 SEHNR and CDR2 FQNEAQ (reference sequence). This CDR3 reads CASSSDRDLGDTQYF. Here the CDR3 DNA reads TGTGCCAGCAGCTCCGACAGGGACCTGGGAGATACGCAGTATTTT.

The CDR3 DNA reads TGCAGCGTTGAATTGCCGGCTGAGCAGTTCTTC. Amino acid sequence: CSVELPAEQFF. The chain uses TRBV29-1 and TRBJ2-1; no clear D gene. Germline CDR1 is SQVTM and CDR2 is ANQGSEA. V lost 2 bases and J 9 bases, leaving 8 bases between the germline ends. The CDR3 runs 11 residues.

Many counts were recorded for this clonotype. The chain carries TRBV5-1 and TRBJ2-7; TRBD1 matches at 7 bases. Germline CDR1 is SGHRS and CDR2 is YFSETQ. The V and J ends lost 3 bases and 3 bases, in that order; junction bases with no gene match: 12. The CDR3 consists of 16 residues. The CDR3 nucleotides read TGCGCCAGCAGCTCTACCGGGACAGTTTTTCGCTACGAGCAGTACTTC. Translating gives CASSSTGTVFRYEQYF.

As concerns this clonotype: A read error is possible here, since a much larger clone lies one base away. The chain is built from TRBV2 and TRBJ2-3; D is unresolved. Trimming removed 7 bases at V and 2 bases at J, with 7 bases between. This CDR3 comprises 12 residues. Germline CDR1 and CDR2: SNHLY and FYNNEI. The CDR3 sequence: CASMSDTDTQYF. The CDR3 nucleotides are TGTGCCAGCATGTCCGACACAGATACGCAGTATTTT.

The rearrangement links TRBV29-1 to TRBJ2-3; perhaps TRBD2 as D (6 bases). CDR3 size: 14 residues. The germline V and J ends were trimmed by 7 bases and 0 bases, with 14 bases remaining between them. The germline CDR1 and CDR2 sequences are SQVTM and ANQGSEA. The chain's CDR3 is CSATRLGSTDTQYF. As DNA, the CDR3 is TGCAGCGCCACGAGACTAGGGAGCACAGATACGCAGTATTTT.

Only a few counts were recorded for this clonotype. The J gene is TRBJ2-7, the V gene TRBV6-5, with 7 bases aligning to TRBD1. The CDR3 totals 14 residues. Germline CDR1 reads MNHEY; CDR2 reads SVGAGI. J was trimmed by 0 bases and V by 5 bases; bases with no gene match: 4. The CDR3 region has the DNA TGTGCCAGCAGTCACAGGGGAATCTCCTACGAGCAGTACTTC. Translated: CASSHRGISYEQYF.

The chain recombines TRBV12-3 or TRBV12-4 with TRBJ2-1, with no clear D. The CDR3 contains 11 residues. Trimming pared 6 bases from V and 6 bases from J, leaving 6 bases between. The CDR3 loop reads CASRIFNEQFF. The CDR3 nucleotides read TGTGCCAGCAGAATTTTCAATGAGCAGTTCTTC.

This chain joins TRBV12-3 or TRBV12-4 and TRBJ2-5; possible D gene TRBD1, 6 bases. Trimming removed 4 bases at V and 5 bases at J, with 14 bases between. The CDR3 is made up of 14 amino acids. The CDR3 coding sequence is TGTGCCAGCAGTTCCACTACAGGGTTCGAGACCCAGTACTTC. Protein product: CASSSTTGFETQYF.

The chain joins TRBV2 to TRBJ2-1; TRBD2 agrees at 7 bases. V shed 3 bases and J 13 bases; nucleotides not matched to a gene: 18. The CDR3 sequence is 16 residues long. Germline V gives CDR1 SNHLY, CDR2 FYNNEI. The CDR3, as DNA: TGTGCCAGCAGTGATCGAGCGGGGAGAACGCAAGAGACCCAGTTCTTC. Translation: CASSDRAGRTQETQFF.

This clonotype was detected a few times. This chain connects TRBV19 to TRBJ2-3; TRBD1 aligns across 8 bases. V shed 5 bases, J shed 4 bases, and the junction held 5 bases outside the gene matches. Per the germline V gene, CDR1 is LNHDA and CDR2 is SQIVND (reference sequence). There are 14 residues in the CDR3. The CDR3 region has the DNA TGTGCCAGTAGTGTCCCGGGACAGGCAGATACGCAGTATTTT. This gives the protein CASSVPGQADTQYF.

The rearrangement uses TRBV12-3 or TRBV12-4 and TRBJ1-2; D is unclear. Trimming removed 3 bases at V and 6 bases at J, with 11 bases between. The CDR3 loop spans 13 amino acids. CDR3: CASSFRTGHGYTF. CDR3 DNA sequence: TGTGCCAGCAGTTTTCGAACCGGCCATGGCTACACCTTC.

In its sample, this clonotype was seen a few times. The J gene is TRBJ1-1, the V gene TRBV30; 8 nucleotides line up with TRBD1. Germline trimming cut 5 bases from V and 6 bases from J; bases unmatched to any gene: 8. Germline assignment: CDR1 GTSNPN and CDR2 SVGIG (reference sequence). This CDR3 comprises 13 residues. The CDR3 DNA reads TGTGCCTGGCAAACCCAGACAGGGGCTGAAGCTTTCTTT. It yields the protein CAWQTQTGAEAFF.

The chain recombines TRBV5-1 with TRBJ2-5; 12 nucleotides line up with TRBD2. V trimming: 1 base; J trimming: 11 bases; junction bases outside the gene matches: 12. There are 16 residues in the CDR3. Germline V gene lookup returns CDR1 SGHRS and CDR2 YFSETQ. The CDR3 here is CASSLPRTSGATGQYF. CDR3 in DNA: TGCGCCAGCAGCTTGCCAAGGACTAGCGGGGCTACGGGGCAGTACTTC.